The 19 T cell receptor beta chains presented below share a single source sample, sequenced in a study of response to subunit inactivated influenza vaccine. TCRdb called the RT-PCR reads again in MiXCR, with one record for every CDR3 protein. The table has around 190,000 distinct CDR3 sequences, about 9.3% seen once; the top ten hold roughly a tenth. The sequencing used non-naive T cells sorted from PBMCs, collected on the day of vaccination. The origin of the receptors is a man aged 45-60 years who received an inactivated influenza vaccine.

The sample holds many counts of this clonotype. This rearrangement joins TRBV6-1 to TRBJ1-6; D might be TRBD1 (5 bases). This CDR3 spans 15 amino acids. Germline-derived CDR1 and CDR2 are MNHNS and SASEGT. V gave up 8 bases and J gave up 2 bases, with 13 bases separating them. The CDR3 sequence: CASGHGGTYNSPLHF. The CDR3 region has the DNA TGTGCCAGCGGACACGGCGGCACCTATAATTCACCCCTCCACTTT.

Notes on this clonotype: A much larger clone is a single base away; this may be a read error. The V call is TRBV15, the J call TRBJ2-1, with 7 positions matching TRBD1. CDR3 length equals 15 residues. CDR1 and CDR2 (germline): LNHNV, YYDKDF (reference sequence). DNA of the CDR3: TGTACCACCAGCGAAACAGGGGCACCCTACAATGAGCAGTTCTTC. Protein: CTTSETGAPYNEQFF.

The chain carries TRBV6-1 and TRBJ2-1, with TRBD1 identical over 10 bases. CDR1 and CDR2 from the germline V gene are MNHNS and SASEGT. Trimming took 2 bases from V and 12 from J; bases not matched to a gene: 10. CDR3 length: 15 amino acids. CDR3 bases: TGTGCCAGCAGTGAACCGGGACAGGGGACTGGTCGGCAGTTCTTC. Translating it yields CASSEPGQGTGRQFF.

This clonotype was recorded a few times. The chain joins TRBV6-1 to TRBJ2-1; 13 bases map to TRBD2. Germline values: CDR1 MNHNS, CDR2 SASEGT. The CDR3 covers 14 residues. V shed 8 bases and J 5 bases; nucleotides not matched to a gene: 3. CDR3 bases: TGTGCCAGCGCAGGACTAGCGGGAGACAATGAGCAGTTCTTC. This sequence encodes CASAGLAGDNEQFF.

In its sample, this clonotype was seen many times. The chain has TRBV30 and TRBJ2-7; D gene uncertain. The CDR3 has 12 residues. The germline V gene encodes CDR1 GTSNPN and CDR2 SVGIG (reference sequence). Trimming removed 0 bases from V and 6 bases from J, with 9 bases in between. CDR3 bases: TGTGCCTGGAGTGTAATCAGTTCCGAGCAGTACTTC. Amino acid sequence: CAWSVISSEQYF.

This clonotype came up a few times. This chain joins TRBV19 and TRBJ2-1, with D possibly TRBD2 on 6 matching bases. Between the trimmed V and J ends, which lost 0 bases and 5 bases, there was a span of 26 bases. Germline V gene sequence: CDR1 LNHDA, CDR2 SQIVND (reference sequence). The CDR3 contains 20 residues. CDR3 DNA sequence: TGTGCCAGTAGTATAGAGGCCTATACCCTGGTTAGGAGGGGTAACAATGAGCAGTTCTTC. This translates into CASSIEAYTLVRRGNNEQFF. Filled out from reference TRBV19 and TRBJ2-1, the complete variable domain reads DGGITQSPKYLFRKEGQNVTLSCEQNLNHDAMYWYRQDPGQGLRLIYYSQIVNDFQKGDIAEGYSVSREKKESFPLTVTSAQKNPTAFYLCASSIEAYTLVRRGNNEQFFGPGTRLTVL.

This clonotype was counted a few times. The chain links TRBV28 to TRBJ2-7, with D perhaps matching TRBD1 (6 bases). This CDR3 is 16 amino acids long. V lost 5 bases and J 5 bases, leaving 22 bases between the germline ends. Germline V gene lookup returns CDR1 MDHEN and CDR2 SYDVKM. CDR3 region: CASSLTGTLVPHEQYF. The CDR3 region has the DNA TGTGCCAGCAGTCTCACCGGGACACTGGTTCCCCACGAGCAGTACTTC.

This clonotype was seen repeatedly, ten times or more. CDR3 amino acids: CATSRDRGRETQYF. CDR3 nucleotide sequence: TGTGCCACCAGCAGAGATAGAGGGAGGGAGACCCAGTACTTC. The chain has TRBV15 and TRBJ2-5, with D maybe TRBD2 (6 bases). Germline V gene lookup returns CDR1 LNHNV and CDR2 YYDKDF (reference sequence). This CDR3 has 14 residues. Trimming cost V 0 bases and J 5 bases, with 10 bases left between them.

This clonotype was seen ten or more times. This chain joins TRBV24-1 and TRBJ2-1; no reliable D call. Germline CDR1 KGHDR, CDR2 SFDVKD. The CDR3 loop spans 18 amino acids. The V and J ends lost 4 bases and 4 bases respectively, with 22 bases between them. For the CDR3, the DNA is TGTGCCACCAGTGACCCTTGGAAGTCTGGCGGTAAATACAATGAGCAGTTCTTC. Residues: CATSDPWKSGGKYNEQFF.

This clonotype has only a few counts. CDR3 protein: CASSQDLVIAGGRSSTDTQYF. The CDR3 nucleotides are TGCGCCAGCAGCCAAGATTTGGTAATAGCGGGGGGTAGGTCAAGCACAGATACGCAGTATTTT. V usage is TRBV4-1 and J usage is TRBJ2-3, with 10 bases fitting TRBD2. CDR3 length: 21 residues. V lost 0 bases to trimming and J lost 0 bases; unmatched junction nucleotides: 15. The germline V gene has CDR1 MGHRA and CDR2 YSYEKL.

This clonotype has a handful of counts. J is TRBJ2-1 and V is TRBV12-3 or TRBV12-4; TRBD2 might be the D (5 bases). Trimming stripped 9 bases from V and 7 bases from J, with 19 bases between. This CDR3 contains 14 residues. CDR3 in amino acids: CASRKGERGNEQFF. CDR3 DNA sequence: TGTGCCAGTCGGAAGGGAGAGCGCGGGAATGAGCAGTTCTTC.

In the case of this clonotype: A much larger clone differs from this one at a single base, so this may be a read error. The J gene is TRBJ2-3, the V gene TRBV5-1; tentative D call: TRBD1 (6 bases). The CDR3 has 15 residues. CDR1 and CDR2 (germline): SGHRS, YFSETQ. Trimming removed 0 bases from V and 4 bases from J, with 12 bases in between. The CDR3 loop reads CASSLATGSPDTQYF. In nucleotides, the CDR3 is TGCGCCAGCAGCTTGGCGACAGGCAGTCCAGATACGCAGTATTTT.

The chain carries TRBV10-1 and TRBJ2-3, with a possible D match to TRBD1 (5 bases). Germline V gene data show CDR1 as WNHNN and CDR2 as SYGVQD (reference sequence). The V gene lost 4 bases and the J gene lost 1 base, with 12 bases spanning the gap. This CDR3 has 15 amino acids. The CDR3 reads CASSATDLRTDTQYF. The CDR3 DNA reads TGCGCCAGCAGTGCGACAGACCTACGCACAGATACGCAGTATTTT.

The CDR3 DNA reads TGTGCCAGCAGCCAGAACAGCCTTTTGGCCAACGTCCTGACTTTC. Translation: CASSQNSLLANVLTF. V and J are TRBV3-1 and TRBJ2-6; D gene uncertain. V dropped 3 bases and J dropped 6 bases, with 12 bases sitting between them. CDR3 length: 15 residues. CDR1 is LGHDT, CDR2 YNNKEL, per germline (reference sequence).

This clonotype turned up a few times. In DNA, the CDR3 is TGTGCCAGTAGTCCGTATGTCCTAAAGGATACGCAGTATTTT. Its translation is CASSPYVLKDTQYF. The rearrangement joins TRBV19 to TRBJ2-3; the D is unclear. Trimming took 5 bases from V and 6 from J, leaving 15 bases between them. The germline CDR1 and CDR2 sequences are LNHDA and SQIVND (reference sequence). This CDR3 is built from 14 residues.

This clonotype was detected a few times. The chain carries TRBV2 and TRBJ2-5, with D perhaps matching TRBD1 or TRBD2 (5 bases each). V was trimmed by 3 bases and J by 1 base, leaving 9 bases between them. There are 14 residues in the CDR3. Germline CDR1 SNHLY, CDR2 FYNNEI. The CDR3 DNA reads TGTGCCAGCAGTGAGAACGGGGCCCAAGAGACCCAGTACTTC. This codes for CASSENGAQETQYF.

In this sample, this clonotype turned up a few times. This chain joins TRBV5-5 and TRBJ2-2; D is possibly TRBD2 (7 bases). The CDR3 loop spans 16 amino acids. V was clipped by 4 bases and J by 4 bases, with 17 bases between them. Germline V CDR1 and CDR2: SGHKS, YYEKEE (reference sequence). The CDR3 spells CASSTLGGDGTGELFF. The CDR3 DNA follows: TGTGCCAGCAGCACCCTAGGGGGGGACGGCACCGGGGAGCTGTTTTTT.

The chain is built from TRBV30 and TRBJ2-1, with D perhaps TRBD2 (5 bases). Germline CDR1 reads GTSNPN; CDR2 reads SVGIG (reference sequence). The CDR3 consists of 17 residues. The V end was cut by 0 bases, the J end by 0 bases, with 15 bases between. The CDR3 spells CAWSVGRRATSYNEQFF. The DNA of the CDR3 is TGTGCCTGGAGTGTAGGTCGGCGGGCGACCTCCTACAATGAGCAGTTCTTC.

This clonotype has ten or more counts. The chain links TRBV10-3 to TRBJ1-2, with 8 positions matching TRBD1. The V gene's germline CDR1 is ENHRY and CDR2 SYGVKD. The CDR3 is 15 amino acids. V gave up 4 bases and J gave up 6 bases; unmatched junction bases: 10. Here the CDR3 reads CAISAGQEGINGYTF. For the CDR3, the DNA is TGTGCCATCAGTGCGGGACAGGAAGGTATAAATGGCTACACCTTC.